This entry lists 8 T cell receptor beta chains sequenced from one sample in a study. TCRdb used MiXCR to reprocess the 5' RACE reads, holding one entry per CDR3 protein. The sample holds approximately 40,000 distinct CDR3 sequences; approximately 20% are singletons and the top ten take 2.5% to 3%. The sample comprised naive CD4+ T cells sorted from a lymph node. Noted subset: naive CD4+ T cells, CD4+CD45RA+CD25-. The receptors derive from a female donor with breast cancer.

The table lists this clonotype with many counts. The gene calls are TRBV20-1 and TRBJ1-4, with no clear D. V was shortened by 3 bases and J by 7 bases, with 15 bases between the two germline ends. The length of the CDR3 is 14 residues. Germline lookup yields CDR1 DFQATT and CDR2 SNEGSKA (reference sequence). This CDR3 is CSAREGFTLEKLFF. For the CDR3, the DNA is TGCAGTGCTAGGGAGGGTTTTACCCTTGAAAAACTGTTTTTT.

Of note for this clonotype: As the CDR3 is not closed by the conserved phenylalanine or tryptophan, this likely results from a read error. This sequence joins TRBV5-8 and TRBJ1-1; 7 bases line up with TRBD1. CDR3 length equals 13 residues. J gave up 1 base and V 5 bases, and 2 bases lay outside the gene matches. CDR1 is SGHTS and CDR2 is YDEGEE in the germline V gene. CDR3 bases: TGTGCCAGCAGACAGGGGAGGAACACTGAAGCTTTCTTG. This translates into CASRQGRNTEAFL.

This clonotype was seen a few times. The chain has TRBV30 and TRBJ2-7, with D possibly being TRBD1 (6 bases). Germline-derived CDR1 and CDR2 are GTSNPN and SVGIG (reference sequence). Trimming removed 5 bases at V and 1 base at J, with 15 bases between. The CDR3 is 14 residues long. The CDR3 reads CAWAPGHPSYEQYF. Here the CDR3 DNA reads TGTGCCTGGGCCCCGGGACATCCTTCCTACGAGCAGTACTTC.

This clonotype came up a few times. V is TRBV10-3 and J is TRBJ2-2; 8 positions agree with TRBD1. The CDR3 covers 17 residues. Trimming at V came to 3 bases and at J to 1 base, leaving 7 bases not matched to a gene. The germline CDR1 and CDR2 sequences are ENHRY and SYGVKD. This chain's CDR3 is CAISDPDRGRNTGELFF. CDR3 sequence (DNA): TGTGCCATCAGTGACCCTGACAGGGGTAGGAACACCGGGGAGCTGTTTTTT.

This clonotype was observed at least ten times. The chain is built from TRBV7-9 and TRBJ1-2; D might be TRBD1 (5 bases). The germline V and J ends were trimmed by 1 base and 4 bases, with 16 bases remaining between them. Per germline, CDR1 SEHNR and CDR2 FQNEAQ (reference sequence). The CDR3 is made up of 16 amino acids. CDR3: CASSLGGVRTGYGYTF. CDR3 DNA: TGTGCCAGCAGCTTAGGGGGGGTGAGGACCGGCTATGGCTACACCTTC.

Regarding this clonotype: A read error is possible here, since a much larger clone lies one base away. This chain uses TRBV4-3 with TRBJ1-5, with TRBD1 identical over 8 bases. J gave up 4 bases and V 4 bases, and 3 bases lay outside the gene matches. The CDR3 is 14 residues long. The germline V gene encodes CDR1 LGHNA and CDR2 YSLEER. CDR3: CASSRRTGNQPQHF. Written as DNA, the CDR3 is TGCGCCAGCAGCCGCCGGACAGGGAATCAGCCCCAGCATTTT.

This clonotype came up a few times. V and J are TRBV2 and TRBJ1-4, with 9 bases lining up with TRBD1. V was pared by 4 bases and J by 4 bases, with 4 bases of the junction left unmatched. Germline values: CDR1 SNHLY, CDR2 FYNNEI. This CDR3 has 15 amino acids. The DNA for the CDR3 is TGTGCCAGCAGTGCCACGACAGGGGGTAATGAAAAACTGTTTTTT. Amino acid sequence: CASSATTGGNEKLFF.

This clonotype was counted many times. This chain uses TRBV5-1 with TRBJ2-6; D unresolved. CDR3 length: 15 amino acids. The germline V and J ends were trimmed by 0 bases and 2 bases, with 6 bases remaining between them. Germline V gene sequence: CDR1 SGHRS, CDR2 YFSETQ. The CDR3 sequence: CASSLDTTGANVLTF. In nucleotides, the CDR3 is TGCGCCAGCAGCTTGGACACGACTGGGGCCAACGTCCTGACTTTC.